This TCR beta chain was sequenced during a study of T cell responses to AZD1222 COVID-19 vaccine. Study-wide results and limits: Most donors were white British, females outnumbered males, and clonal diversity was possibly underestimated. Recipients of two AZD1222 doses showed rising Spike-specific TCR breadth and depth.

Libraries were prepared by immunoSEQ multiplex PCR; TCRdb keeps only in-frame clonotypes and omits some of them. The sample consists of about 140,000 clones, approximately 92% of them appearing once. This clone showed up just a few times. Its antigen is still unknown. The V gene's germline CDR1 is SEHNR and CDR2 FQNEAQ (reference sequence). This CDR3 comprises 14 residues. With 5 bases removed from V and 4 bases from J, the gap between germline ends came to 14 bases. The sequence was collected from an adult in good health. The chain uses TRBV7-9 and TRBJ2-5, with D perhaps TRBD2 (7 bases). This material consisted of peripheral blood, taken on day 0 of AZD1222 vaccination. This chain's CDR3 is CASSPWGGAETQYF. In nucleotides, the CDR3 is TGTGCCAGCAGCCCCTGGGGGGGGGCAGAGACCCAGTACTTC.